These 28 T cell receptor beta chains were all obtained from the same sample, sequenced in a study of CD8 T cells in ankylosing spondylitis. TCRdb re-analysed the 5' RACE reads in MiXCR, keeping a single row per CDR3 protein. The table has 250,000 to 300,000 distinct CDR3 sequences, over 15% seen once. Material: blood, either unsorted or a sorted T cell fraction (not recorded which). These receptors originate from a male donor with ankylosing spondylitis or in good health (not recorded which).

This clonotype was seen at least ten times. CDR3 amino acids: CSVLDIPNTGELFF. The CDR3 bases are TGCAGCGTCTTGGACATCCCGAACACCGGGGAGCTGTTTTTT. The genes are TRBV29-1 and TRBJ2-2, with D possibly TRBD1 on 5 matching bases. The CDR3 totals 14 residues. Trimming cost V 6 bases and J 0 bases, with 11 bases left between them. CDR1 and CDR2 from the germline V gene are SQVTM and ANQGSEA.

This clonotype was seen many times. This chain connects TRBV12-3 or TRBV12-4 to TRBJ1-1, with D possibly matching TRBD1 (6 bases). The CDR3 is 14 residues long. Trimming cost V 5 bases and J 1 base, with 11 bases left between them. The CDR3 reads CASSGGGRNTEAFF. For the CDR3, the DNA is TGTGCCAGCAGTGGGGGGGGCCGGAACACTGAAGCTTTCTTT.

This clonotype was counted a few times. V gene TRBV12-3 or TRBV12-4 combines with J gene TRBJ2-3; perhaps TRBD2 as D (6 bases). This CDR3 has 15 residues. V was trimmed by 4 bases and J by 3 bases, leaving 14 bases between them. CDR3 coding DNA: TGTGCCAGCAGTTACTTGGCGGGGTGGACAGATACGCAGTATTTT. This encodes CASSYLAGWTDTQYF.

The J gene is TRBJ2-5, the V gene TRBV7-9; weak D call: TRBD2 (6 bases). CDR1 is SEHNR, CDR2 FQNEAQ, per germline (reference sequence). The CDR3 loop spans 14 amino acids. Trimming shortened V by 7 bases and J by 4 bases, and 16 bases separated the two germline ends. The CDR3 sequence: CASIPRDSLETQYF. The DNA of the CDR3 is TGTGCCAGCATCCCCAGGGACTCGTTAGAGACCCAGTACTTC.

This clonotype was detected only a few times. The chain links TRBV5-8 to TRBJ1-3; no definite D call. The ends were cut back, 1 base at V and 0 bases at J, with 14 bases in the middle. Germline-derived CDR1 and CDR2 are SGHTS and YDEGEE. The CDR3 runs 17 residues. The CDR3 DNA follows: TGTGCCAGCAGCTTGTTGCCCTCGTTGAGCTCTGGAAACACCATATATTTT. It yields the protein CASSLLPSLSSGNTIYF.

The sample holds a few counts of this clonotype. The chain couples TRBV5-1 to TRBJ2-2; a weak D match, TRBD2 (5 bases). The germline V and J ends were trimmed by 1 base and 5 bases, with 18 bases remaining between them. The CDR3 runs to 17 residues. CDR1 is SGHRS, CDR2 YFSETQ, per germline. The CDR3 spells CASSLSAQSTGTGELFF. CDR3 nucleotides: TGCGCCAGCAGCTTGTCGGCACAAAGTACGGGGACCGGGGAGCTGTTTTTT.

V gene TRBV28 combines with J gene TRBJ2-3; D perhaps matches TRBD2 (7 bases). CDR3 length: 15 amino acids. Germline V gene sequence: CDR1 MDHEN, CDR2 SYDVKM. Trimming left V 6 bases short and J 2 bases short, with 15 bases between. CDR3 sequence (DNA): TGTGCCAGCAGGGGGGCAGCGGGGTCCACAGATACGCAGTATTTT. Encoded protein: CASRGAAGSTDTQYF.

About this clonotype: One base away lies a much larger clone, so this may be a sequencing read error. The DNA for the CDR3 is TGCAGTGCTAGAGGGGGGGCCCTGGTGGGCTACATCTTC. Protein: CSARGGALVGYIF. J is TRBJ1-2 and V is TRBV20-1; the D gene is possibly TRBD1 (6 bases). CDR3 length: 13 amino acids. Per germline, CDR1 DFQATT and CDR2 SNEGSKA (reference sequence).

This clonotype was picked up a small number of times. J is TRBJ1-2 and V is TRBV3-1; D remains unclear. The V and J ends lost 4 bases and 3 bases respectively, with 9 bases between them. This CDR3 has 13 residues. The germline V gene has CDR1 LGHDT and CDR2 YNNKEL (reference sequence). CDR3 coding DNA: TGTGCCAGCAGCCCCGGGATCGACTATGGCTACACCTTC. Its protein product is CASSPGIDYGYTF.

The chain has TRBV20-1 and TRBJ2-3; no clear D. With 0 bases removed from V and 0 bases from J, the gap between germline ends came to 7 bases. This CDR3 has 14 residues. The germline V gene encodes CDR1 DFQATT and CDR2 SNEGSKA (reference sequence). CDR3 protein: CSAREIASTDTQYF. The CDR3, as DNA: TGCAGTGCTAGAGAAATTGCTAGCACAGATACGCAGTATTTT.

CDR3 amino acids: CASSLDWGQASATQYF. CDR3 in DNA: TGCGCCAGCAGCTTGGATTGGGGACAGGCTTCTGCTACGCAGTATTTT. The V and J genes are TRBV5-1 and TRBJ2-3; 8 positions agree with TRBD1. Looked up from germline, CDR1 is SGHRS and CDR2 is YFSETQ. The CDR3 contains 16 residues. The V gene end was trimmed by 0 bases and the J gene end by 8 bases; junction bases not matched to a gene: 11.

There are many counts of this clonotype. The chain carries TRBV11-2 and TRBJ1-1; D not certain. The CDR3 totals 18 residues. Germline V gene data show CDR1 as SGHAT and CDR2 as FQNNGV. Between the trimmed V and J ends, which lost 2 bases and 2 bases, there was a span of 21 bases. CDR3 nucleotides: TGTGCCAGCAGCTTATTGGGGTTGGCCTCCCGTACAAACACTGAAGCTTTCTTT. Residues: CASSLLGLASRTNTEAFF.

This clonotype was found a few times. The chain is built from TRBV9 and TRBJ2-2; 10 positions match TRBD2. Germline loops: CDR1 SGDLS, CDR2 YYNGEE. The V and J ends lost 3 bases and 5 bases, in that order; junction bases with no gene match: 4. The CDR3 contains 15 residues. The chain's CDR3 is CASSGPSGRTGELFF. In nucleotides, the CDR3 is TGTGCCAGCAGCGGACCTAGCGGGAGAACCGGGGAGCTGTTTTTT.

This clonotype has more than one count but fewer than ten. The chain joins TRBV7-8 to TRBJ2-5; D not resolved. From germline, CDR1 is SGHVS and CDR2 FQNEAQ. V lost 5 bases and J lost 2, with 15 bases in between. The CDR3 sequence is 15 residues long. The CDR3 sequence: CASSAGRTQQETQYF. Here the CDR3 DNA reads TGTGCCAGCAGCGCCGGACGAACTCAACAAGAGACCCAGTACTTC. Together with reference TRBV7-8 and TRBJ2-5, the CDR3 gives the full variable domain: GAGVSQSPRYKVAKRGQDVALRCDPISGHVSLFWYQQALGQGPEFLTYFQNEAQLDKSGLPSDRFFAERPEGSVSTLKIQRTQQEDSAVYLCASSAGRTQQETQYFGPGTRLLVL.

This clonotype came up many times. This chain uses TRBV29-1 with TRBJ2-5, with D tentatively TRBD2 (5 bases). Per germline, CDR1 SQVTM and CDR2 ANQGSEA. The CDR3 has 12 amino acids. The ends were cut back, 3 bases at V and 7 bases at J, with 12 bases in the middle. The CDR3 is CSVDDRGWTQYF. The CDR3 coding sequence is TGCAGCGTTGACGATCGGGGTTGGACCCAGTACTTC. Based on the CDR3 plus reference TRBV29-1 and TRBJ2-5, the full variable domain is SAVISQKPSRDICQRGTSLTIQCQVDSQVTMMFWYRQQPGQSLTLIATANQGSEATYESGFVIDKFPISRPNLTFSTLTVSNMSPEDSSIYLCSVDDRGWTQYFGPGTRLLVL.

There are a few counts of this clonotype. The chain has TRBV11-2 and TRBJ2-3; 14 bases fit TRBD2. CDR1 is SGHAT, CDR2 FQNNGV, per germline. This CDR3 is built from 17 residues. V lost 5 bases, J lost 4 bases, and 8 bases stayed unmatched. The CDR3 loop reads CASSTGTSGRLADTQYF. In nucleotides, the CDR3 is TGTGCCAGCAGCACCGGGACTAGCGGGAGATTGGCAGATACGCAGTATTTT.

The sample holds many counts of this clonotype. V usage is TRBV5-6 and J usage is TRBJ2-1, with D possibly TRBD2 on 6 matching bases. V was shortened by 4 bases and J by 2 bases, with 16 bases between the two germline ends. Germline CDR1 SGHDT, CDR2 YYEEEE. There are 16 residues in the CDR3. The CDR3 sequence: CASSRNGGATYNEQFF. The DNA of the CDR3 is TGTGCCAGCAGCAGGAACGGCGGGGCCACCTACAATGAGCAGTTCTTC.

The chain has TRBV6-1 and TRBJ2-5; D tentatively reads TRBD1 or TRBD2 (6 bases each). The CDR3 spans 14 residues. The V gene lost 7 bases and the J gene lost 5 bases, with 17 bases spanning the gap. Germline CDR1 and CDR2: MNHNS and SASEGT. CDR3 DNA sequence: TGTGCCAGCACCCGGGGGCTAGCTGGGGAGACCCAGTACTTC. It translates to CASTRGLAGETQYF.

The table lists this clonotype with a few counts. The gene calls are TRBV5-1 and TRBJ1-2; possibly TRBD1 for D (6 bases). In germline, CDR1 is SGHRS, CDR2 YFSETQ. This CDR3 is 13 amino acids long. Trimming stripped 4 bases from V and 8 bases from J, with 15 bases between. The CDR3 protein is CASSIQGLEGYTF. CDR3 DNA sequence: TGCGCCAGCAGCATACAGGGTCTTGAGGGCTACACCTTC.

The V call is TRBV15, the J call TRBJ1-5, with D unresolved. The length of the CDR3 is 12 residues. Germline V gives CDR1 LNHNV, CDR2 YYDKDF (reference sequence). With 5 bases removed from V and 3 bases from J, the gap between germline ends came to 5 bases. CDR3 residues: CATSPYNQPQHF. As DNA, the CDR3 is TGTGCCACCAGCCCCTACAATCAGCCCCAGCATTTT.

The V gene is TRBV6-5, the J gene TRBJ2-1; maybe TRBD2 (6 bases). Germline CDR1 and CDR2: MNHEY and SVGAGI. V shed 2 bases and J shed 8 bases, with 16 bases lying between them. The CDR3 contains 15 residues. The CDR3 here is CASSYRSGNVDEQFF. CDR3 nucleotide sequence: TGTGCCAGCAGTTACCGTAGCGGCAATGTCGATGAGCAGTTCTTC.

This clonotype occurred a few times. CDR3 region: CASTAGANTGELFF. CDR3 in DNA: TGTGCCAGCACAGCGGGGGCGAACACCGGGGAGCTGTTTTTT. V gene TRBV12-3 or TRBV12-4 combines with J gene TRBJ2-2, with 8 positions matching TRBD2. CDR3 length: 14 amino acids. J was trimmed by 0 bases and V by 7 bases; bases with no gene match: 1.

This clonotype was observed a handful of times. The CDR3 here is CARKGDQPQHF. The DNA for the CDR3 is TGTGCCAGGAAGGGAGATCAGCCCCAGCATTTT. The chain is built from TRBV12-3 or TRBV12-4 and TRBJ1-5, with no clear D. The CDR3 covers 11 residues. V lost 9 bases to trimming and J lost 5 bases, with 8 bases between them.

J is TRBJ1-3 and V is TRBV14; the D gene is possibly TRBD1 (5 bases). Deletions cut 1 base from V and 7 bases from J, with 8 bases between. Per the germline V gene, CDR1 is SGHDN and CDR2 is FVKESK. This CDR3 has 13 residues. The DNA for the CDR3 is TGTGCCAGCAGCCAAGCCTACAGGAACACCATATATTTT. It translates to CASSQAYRNTIYF. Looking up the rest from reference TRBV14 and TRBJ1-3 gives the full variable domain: EAGVTQFPSHSVIEKGQTVTLRCDPISGHDNLYWYRRVMGKEIKFLLHFVKESKQDESGMPNNRFLAERTGGTYSTLKVQPAELEDSGVYFCASSQAYRNTIYFGEGSWLTVV.

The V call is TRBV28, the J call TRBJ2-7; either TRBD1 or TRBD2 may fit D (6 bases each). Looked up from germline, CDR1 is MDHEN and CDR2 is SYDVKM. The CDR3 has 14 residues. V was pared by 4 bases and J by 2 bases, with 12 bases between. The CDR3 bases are TGTGCCAGCAGTTCCGGGGGCGCCCCCTACGAGCAGTACGTC. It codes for CASSSGGAPYEQYV.

CDR3 in DNA: TGTGCCAGCAGCTTTGAAGGACAGGCGAACTATGGCTACACCTTC. Residues: CASSFEGQANYGYTF. This chain uses TRBV7-9 with TRBJ1-2; 7 bases fit TRBD1. The CDR3 extends over 15 amino acids. The germline V gene has CDR1 SEHNR and CDR2 FQNEAQ (reference sequence). The V gene end was trimmed by 3 bases and the J gene end by 2 bases; junction bases not matched to a gene: 6.

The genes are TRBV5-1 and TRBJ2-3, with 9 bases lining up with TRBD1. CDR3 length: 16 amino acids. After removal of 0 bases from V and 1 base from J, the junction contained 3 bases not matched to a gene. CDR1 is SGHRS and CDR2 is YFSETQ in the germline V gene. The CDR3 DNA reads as TGCGCCAGCAGCTTGGGATGGGACAGGGGCACAGATACGCAGTATTTT. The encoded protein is CASSLGWDRGTDTQYF.

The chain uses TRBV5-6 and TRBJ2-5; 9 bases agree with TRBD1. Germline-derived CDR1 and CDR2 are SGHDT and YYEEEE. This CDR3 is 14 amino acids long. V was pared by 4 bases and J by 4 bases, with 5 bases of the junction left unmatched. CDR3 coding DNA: TGTGCCAGCAGCGACCGGACAGGGGCAGAGACCCAGTACTTC. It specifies CASSDRTGAETQYF. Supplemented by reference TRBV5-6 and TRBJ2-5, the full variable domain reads DAGVTQSPTHLIKTRGQQVTLRCSPKSGHDTVSWYQQALGQGPQFIFQYYEEEERQRGNFPDRFSGHQFPNYSSELNVNALLLGDSALYLCASSDRTGAETQYFGPGTRLLVL.